The 25 T cell receptor beta chains below were found in one sample sequenced in a study of T cell clonotyping in hematopoietic cell transplantation. Method: immunoSEQ multiplex PCR; TCRdb's copy keeps in-frame clones and lacks some. The repertoire consists of about 36,000 clones, with approximately 88% occurring once and the leading ten covering approximately 2%. What was sequenced was peripheral blood mononuclear cells. Source of these receptors: a woman aged 40 to 49 in good health. Some clones in this sample may be carry-over from other donors' samples.

The chain employs TRBV6-1 and TRBJ1-4; D may be TRBD1 (5 bases). Germline V CDR1 and CDR2: MNHNS, SASEGT. This CDR3 has 13 amino acids. The V end was cut by 4 bases, the J end by 8 bases, with 11 bases between. The DNA for the CDR3 is TGTGCCAGCAGTGGGAGACAGAAGGAAAAACTGTTTTTT. It specifies CASSGRQKEKLFF.

The rearrangement links TRBV15 to TRBJ1-4, with D maybe TRBD1 (6 bases). The CDR3 consists of 14 residues. Looked up from germline, CDR1 is LNHNV and CDR2 is YYDKDF (reference sequence). The V end lost 1 base, the J end lost 7 bases, and 10 bases lay between the germline ends. The CDR3 sequence is CATSRGGRGEKLFF. DNA of the CDR3: TGTGCCACCAGCAGAGGGGGGCGCGGTGAAAAACTGTTTTTT.

The CDR3 coding sequence is TGTGCCAGCACACTCCCAGGGACCGAGACCCAGTACTTC. The encoded protein is CASTLPGTETQYF. The gene calls are TRBV18 and TRBJ2-5; possibly TRBD1 or TRBD2 for D (5 bases each). The CDR3 extends over 13 amino acids. Germline lookup yields CDR1 KGHSH and CDR2 LQKENI. V lost 8 bases and J lost 5, with 15 bases in between.

The chain carries TRBV2 and TRBJ2-3, with 9 positions matching TRBD1. The CDR3 is 15 amino acids. Losses at the gene ends were 6 bases for V and 0 bases for J; bases not matched to a gene: 4. Germline assignment: CDR1 SNHLY and CDR2 FYNNEI. CDR3 region: CASRADRGSTDTQYF. In DNA, the CDR3 is TGTGCCAGCAGGGCGGACAGGGGAAGCACAGATACGCAGTATTTT.

This clone was picked up one time. Here the CDR3 DNA reads TGTGCCAGCAGTCGGATACAGGGGGCGCGGACTGAAGCTTTCTTT. Translation: CASSRIQGARTEAFF. The rearrangement links TRBV6-5 to TRBJ1-1; 9 bases are shared with TRBD1. CDR3 length: 15 amino acids. V was clipped by 5 bases and J by 5 bases; unmatched bases: 9. Germline assignment: CDR1 MNHEY and CDR2 SVGAGI.

V and J are TRBV2 and TRBJ1-2; D is unresolved. Between the trimmed V and J ends, which lost 3 bases and 6 bases, there was a span of 2 bases. The germline V gene has CDR1 SNHLY and CDR2 FYNNEI. The CDR3 has 10 amino acids. CDR3 DNA: TGTGCCAGCAGTGAGGATGGCTACACCTTC. It is translated as CASSEDGYTF.

V is TRBV6-5 and J is TRBJ1-5; D uncertain. Germline V gene sequence: CDR1 MNHEY, CDR2 SVGAGI. The CDR3 spans 15 residues. V gave up 4 bases and J gave up 0 bases, with 10 bases separating them. For the CDR3, the DNA is TGTGCCAGCAGTTCGGACGGACTTAGCAATCAGCCCCAGCATTTT. It encodes CASSSDGLSNQPQHF.

The chain employs TRBV9 and TRBJ2-7, with 9 positions matching TRBD1. CDR3 length: 16 amino acids. The germline V gene has CDR1 SGDLS and CDR2 YYNGEE. Losses at the gene ends were 4 bases for V and 7 bases for J; bases not matched to a gene: 15. The CDR3 region is CASSLTTGGRLVEQYF. CDR3 nucleotides: TGTGCCAGCAGCCTCACCACAGGGGGCCGTCTAGTTGAGCAGTACTTC.

This clone has only one observation. This sequence joins TRBV5-4 and TRBJ1-1, with D tentatively TRBD1 (5 bases). Looked up from germline, CDR1 is SGHNT and CDR2 is YYREEE (reference sequence). The CDR3 runs 14 residues. V was pared by 0 bases and J by 0 bases, with 6 bases between. Here the CDR3 DNA reads TGTGCCAGCAGCTTGGAACAGGTGAACACTGAAGCTTTCTTT. Translation: CASSLEQVNTEAFF.

The J gene is TRBJ1-2, the V gene TRBV28, with D tentatively TRBD1 (6 bases). The V end was cut by 4 bases, the J end by 1 base, with 10 bases between. Germline V gene data show CDR1 as MDHEN and CDR2 as SYDVKM. The CDR3 is 14 residues long. The CDR3 nucleotides read TGTGCCAGCAGTTCCGGACAGATTAACTATGGCTACACCTTC. This translates into CASSSGQINYGYTF.

The chain carries TRBV19 and TRBJ1-5; D is ambiguous. Germline CDR1 reads LNHDA; CDR2 reads SQIVND (reference sequence). V gave up 4 bases and J gave up 9 bases, with 10 bases separating them. The CDR3 covers 12 residues. The CDR3 region has the DNA TGTGCCAGTAGTAGAGGCAGCGGGCCCCAGCATTTT. Its translation: CASSRGSGPQHF.

The chain is built from TRBV5-1 and TRBJ2-7; D is undetermined. Trimming removed 2 bases at V and 0 bases at J, with 6 bases between. The CDR3 consists of 13 residues. Germline loops: CDR1 SGHRS, CDR2 YFSETQ. The CDR3 sequence is CASSFPSSYEQYF. CDR3 nucleotides: TGCGCCAGCAGCTTTCCGTCCTCCTACGAGCAGTACTTC.

The V and J genes are TRBV28 and TRBJ1-4; TRBD1 agrees at 8 bases. Germline assignment: CDR1 MDHEN and CDR2 SYDVKM. J lost 2 bases, V lost 5 bases, and 4 bases had no gene match. The CDR3 runs to 15 residues. The CDR3 spells CASSPQGVTNEKLFF. DNA of the CDR3: TGTGCCAGCAGTCCACAGGGGGTTACTAATGAAAAACTGTTTTTT. The full variable domain, rest sourced from reference TRBV28 and TRBJ1-4, is DVKVTQSSRYLVKRTGEKVFLECVQDMDHENMFWYRQDPGLGLRLIYFSYDVKMKEKGDIPEGYSVSREKKERFSLILESASTNQTSMYLCASSPQGVTNEKLFFGSGTQLSVL.

V gene TRBV30 combines with J gene TRBJ1-4; 8 bases are shared with TRBD1. V lost 6 bases to trimming and J lost 7 bases; unmatched junction nucleotides: 4. Germline CDR1 reads GTSNPN; CDR2 reads SVGIG (reference sequence). The CDR3 is made up of 12 amino acids. CDR3 DNA sequence: TGTGCCTGCACGACAGGGGCTGAAAAACTGTTTTTT. Protein product: CACTTGAEKLFF.

The rearrangement joins TRBV19 to TRBJ1-3; TRBD1 aligns across 7 bases. This CDR3 region has 14 residues. The V segment lost 6 bases and the J segment 0 bases; nucleotides outside the gene matches: 2. CDR1 is LNHDA, CDR2 SQIVND, per germline (reference sequence). The CDR3 loop reads CASSRGYSGNTIYF. The CDR3 DNA is TGTGCCAGTAGCAGGGGGTACTCTGGAAACACCATATATTTT.

The chain combines TRBV28 with TRBJ2-7, with D tentatively TRBD2 (7 bases). V was clipped by 7 bases and J by 5 bases, with 18 bases between them. The CDR3 spans 14 residues. The germline CDR1 and CDR2 sequences are MDHEN and SYDVKM. The CDR3 spells CASNPGGGRHEQYF. The CDR3 bases are TGTGCCAGCAACCCGGGGGGCGGGCGCCACGAGCAGTACTTC.

The chain is built from TRBV30 and TRBJ1-5; the D is unclear. The germline V and J ends were trimmed by 1 base and 4 bases, with 17 bases remaining between them. Germline values: CDR1 GTSNPN, CDR2 SVGIG (reference sequence). The CDR3 contains 16 residues. CDR3 residues: CAWSAPLSGYNQPQHF. The CDR3 nucleotides are TGTGCCTGGAGTGCTCCCCTGTCTGGGTATAATCAGCCCCAGCATTTT.

The chain recombines TRBV7-6 with TRBJ1-2, with D possibly matching TRBD1 (5 bases). V shed 2 bases and J shed 5 bases, with 9 bases lying between them. The CDR3 consists of 13 residues. Germline V gene sequence: CDR1 SGHVS, CDR2 FNYEAQ. CDR3 residues: CASSLIKGYGYTF. In DNA, the CDR3 is TGTGCCAGCAGCTTAATTAAGGGGTATGGCTACACCTTC.

V gene TRBV5-1 combines with J gene TRBJ2-2; possible D gene TRBD1, 5 bases. Germline values: CDR1 SGHRS, CDR2 YFSETQ. The CDR3 is made up of 14 amino acids. V gave up 7 bases and J gave up 6 bases, with 16 bases separating them. CDR3 sequence (DNA): TGCGCCAGCGGCCCGGACACAGAATCCGGGGAGCTGTTTTTT. This sequence encodes CASGPDTESGELFF. The whole variable domain, remainder taken from reference TRBV5-1 and TRBJ2-2, is KAGVTQTPRYLIKTRGQQVTLSCSPISGHRSVSWYQQTPGQGLQFLFEYFSETQRNKGNFPGRFSGRQFSNSRSEMNVSTLELGDSALYLCASGPDTESGELFFGEGSRLTVL.

This chain uses TRBV7-2 with TRBJ2-3, with TRBD2 matching 13 bases. The ends lost 5 bases at V and 11 bases at J; junction bases unmatched: 10. Germline V lookup: CDR1 SGHTA, CDR2 FQGNSA. The CDR3 covers 15 residues. The CDR3 nucleotides are TGTGCCAGCAGCCCAGACGGGACTAGCGGGAAGAAGCAGTATTTT. Amino acid sequence: CASSPDGTSGKKQYF.

The chain has TRBV6-5 and TRBJ2-5; a weak D match, TRBD2 (6 bases). Germline V gene lookup returns CDR1 MNHEY and CDR2 SVGAGI. CDR3 length: 15 amino acids. V dropped 7 bases and J dropped 2 bases, with 17 bases sitting between them. CDR3 DNA sequence: TGTGCCAGCACGAGCGGCACAGCGGGTCAAGAGACCCAGTACTTC. Translating gives CASTSGTAGQETQYF.

V is TRBV6-5 and J is TRBJ2-7; D may be TRBD1 (6 bases). Trimming pared 8 bases from V and 0 bases from J, leaving 17 bases between. Germline CDR1 and CDR2: MNHEY and SVGAGI. There are 15 residues in the CDR3. As DNA, the CDR3 is TGTGCCAGCGGGCTCCAGGGGACGGGCTCCTACGAGCAGTACTTC. Its protein is CASGLQGTGSYEQYF.

The chain recombines TRBV7-2 with TRBJ2-2; D call uncertain. V gave up 5 bases and J gave up 6 bases, with 7 bases separating them. The CDR3 runs 12 residues. Germline lookup yields CDR1 SGHTA and CDR2 FQGNSA. CDR3 in amino acids: CASSRAPGELFF. CDR3 DNA sequence: TGTGCCAGCAGCAGGGCCCCCGGGGAGCTGTTTTTT.

The V and J genes are TRBV7-9 and TRBJ1-1; a weak D match, TRBD1 (5 bases). Deletions cut 2 bases from V and 2 bases from J, with 9 bases between. The CDR3 sequence is 14 residues long. Germline loops: CDR1 SEHNR, CDR2 FQNEAQ (reference sequence). The CDR3 loop is CASSLTGRNTEAFF. The CDR3, as DNA: TGTGCCAGCAGCTTAACAGGAAGAAACACTGAAGCTTTCTTT.

V gene TRBV5-1 combines with J gene TRBJ2-1; TRBD1 might be the D (5 bases). V lost 0 bases, J lost 7 bases, and 8 bases lay in between. The CDR3 is 13 amino acids. The V gene's germline CDR1 is SGHRS and CDR2 YFSETQ. This CDR3 is CASSLEGENEQFF. Written as DNA, the CDR3 is TGCGCCAGCAGCTTGGAAGGGGAAAATGAGCAGTTCTTC.